The 28 T cell receptor beta chains below all came from one sample that was sequenced in a study of Graves' ophthalmopathy and Graves' hyperthyroidism. The TCR beta CDR3 regions underwent amplification from RNA transcripts. The library came from an HTBI-primed first-round RT-PCR and a second-round multiplex PCR. TCRdb independently ran MiXCR on the multiplex PCR reads; one entry per CDR3 protein. The profile shows hundreds of thousands of distinct CDR3 sequences, around a fifth of them singletons. Sample: peripheral blood. Receptors originate from a woman aged 18-30 years with stable Graves' hyperthyroidism.

V and J are TRBV11-2 and TRBJ1-1; 7 bases fit TRBD1. There are 13 residues in the CDR3. Losses at the gene ends were 3 bases for V and 5 bases for J; bases not matched to a gene: 3. Germline-derived CDR1 and CDR2 are SGHAT and FQNNGV. Here the CDR3 reads CASSFHRGTEAFF. CDR3 sequence (DNA): TGTGCCAGCAGCTTTCACAGGGGTACTGAAGCTTTCTTT.

This clonotype was recorded many times. This chain uses TRBV6-1 with TRBJ2-7; either TRBD1 or TRBD2 may supply D (5 bases each). The CDR3 has 12 residues. Trimming removed 6 bases from V and 7 bases from J, with 13 bases in between. Germline V CDR1 and CDR2: MNHNS, SASEGT. CDR3 amino acids: CASRRGLWEQYF. Here the CDR3 DNA reads TGTGCCAGCAGGAGGGGTTTGTGGGAGCAGTACTTC.

In its sample, this clonotype was seen a few times. This sequence joins TRBV7-3 and TRBJ2-7; D could derive from TRBD1 or TRBD2 (6 bases each). This CDR3 spans 15 amino acids. The V and J ends lost 2 bases and 3 bases respectively, with 14 bases between them. The germline CDR1 and CDR2 sequences are SGHTA and FQGTGA. The DNA for the CDR3 is TGTGCCAGCAGCTTATCACCCGGGGGCTACTACGAGCAGTACTTC. This sequence encodes CASSLSPGGYYEQYF.

V is TRBV5-6 and J is TRBJ1-5; D may be TRBD1 (6 bases). The CDR3 runs to 15 residues. V was shortened by 4 bases and J by 6 bases, with 17 bases between the two germline ends. CDR1 SGHDT and CDR2 YYEEEE come from the germline V gene. CDR3 in DNA: TGTGCCAGCAGCACCTCACAGGGTTCGGGTCAGCCCCAGCATTTT. Its protein is CASSTSQGSGQPQHF.

This clonotype was counted at least ten times. J is TRBJ2-5 and V is TRBV7-2; tentative D call: TRBD1 (5 bases). The CDR3 length is 19 residues. Trimming stripped 4 bases from V and 0 bases from J, with 24 bases between. CDR1 is SGHTA and CDR2 is FQGNSA in the germline V gene. This CDR3 reads CASSSVLGRTRAYQETQYF. The CDR3 region has the DNA TGTGCCAGCAGCTCAGTCCTGGGAAGGACACGAGCGTACCAAGAGACCCAGTACTTC.

This clonotype occurred many times. This rearrangement joins TRBV12-3 or TRBV12-4 to TRBJ2-7, with 7 bases identical to TRBD1. The CDR3 consists of 14 residues. V was clipped by 6 bases and J by 2 bases; unmatched bases: 7. CDR3 DNA sequence: TGTGCCAGCAGGCCCCGGGACAGTGCCTACGAGCAGTACTTC. This gives the protein CASRPRDSAYEQYF.

This clonotype was observed a handful of times. V gene TRBV19 combines with J gene TRBJ2-2; 12 bases fit TRBD1. This CDR3 contains 18 residues. J was trimmed by 7 bases and V by 7 bases; bases with no gene match: 16. Per germline, CDR1 LNHDA and CDR2 SQIVND (reference sequence). The CDR3 spells CASNRPEGGTGGGGELFF. The CDR3 DNA follows: TGTGCCAGTAACCGCCCCGAAGGAGGGACAGGGGGCGGCGGGGAGCTGTTTTTT.

There are many counts of this clonotype. The chain employs TRBV27 and TRBJ1-6; D call uncertain. This CDR3 is built from 9 residues. Trimming removed 8 bases from V and 11 bases from J, with 4 bases in between. CDR1 is MNHEY and CDR2 is SMNVEV in the germline V gene (reference sequence). The CDR3 DNA reads TGTGCCAGCGGACCACCCCTCCACTTT. It yields the protein CASGPPLHF.

Ten or more counts support this clonotype. The chain links TRBV2 to TRBJ1-2; possibly TRBD1 for D (6 bases). Germline V CDR1 and CDR2: SNHLY, FYNNEI. CDR3 size: 14 residues. With 4 bases removed from V and 0 bases from J, the gap between germline ends came to 9 bases. CDR3: CASSGDTTNYGYTF. CDR3 sequence (DNA): TGTGCCAGCAGTGGGGACACAACTAACTATGGCTACACCTTC.

There are many counts of this clonotype. The chain joins TRBV27 to TRBJ1-5, with a possible D match to TRBD1 (5 bases). Trimming took off 4 bases at V and 0 bases at J, with 10 bases between the two ends. The germline gives CDR1 MNHEY, CDR2 SMNVEV (reference sequence). This CDR3 spans 15 amino acids. The CDR3 spells CASSWGKYSNQPQHF. CDR3 nucleotides: TGTGCCAGCAGTTGGGGGAAATATAGCAATCAGCCCCAGCATTTT.

In this sample, this clonotype turned up many times. The chain employs TRBV11-2 and TRBJ2-7; D not resolved. This CDR3 is 17 amino acids long. Germline-derived CDR1 and CDR2 are SGHAT and FQNNGV. V was shortened by 4 bases and J by 2 bases, with 21 bases between the two germline ends. The CDR3 nucleotides read TGTGCCAGCAGCTCGGAAGTTACGCGGACGGATACCTACGAGCAGTACTTC. Its translation: CASSSEVTRTDTYEQYF.

The J gene is TRBJ1-2, the V gene TRBV3-1; no firm D call. Trimming stripped 1 base from V and 9 bases from J, with 9 bases between. CDR1 and CDR2 from the germline V gene are LGHDT and YNNKEL (reference sequence). This CDR3 has 12 amino acids. The CDR3 nucleotides are TGTGCCAGCAGCCAAGCGGGGTGGAGCTACACCTTC. It codes for CASSQAGWSYTF.

This clonotype appeared many times. V gene TRBV7-8 combines with J gene TRBJ2-7; 7 bases are a match to TRBD1. CDR1 SGHVS and CDR2 FQNEAQ come from the germline V gene. V lost 6 bases and J lost 0; bases outside the gene matches: 8. CDR3 length: 15 residues. DNA for the CDR3: TGTGCCAGCAGTTCAAGGGGGCCCAGCTCCTACGAGCAGTACTTC. Protein product: CASSSRGPSSYEQYF.

CDR3 region: CATSRDLRGTQPQHF. The CDR3 nucleotides are TGTGCCACCAGCAGAGATCTGAGAGGTACTCAGCCCCAGCATTTT. The chain employs TRBV15 and TRBJ1-5; D uncertain. The CDR3 sequence is 15 residues long. The germline V gene encodes CDR1 LNHNV and CDR2 YYDKDF (reference sequence). Trimming shortened V by 0 bases and J by 6 bases, and 12 bases separated the two germline ends. The full variable domain, completed using reference TRBV15 and TRBJ1-5, is DAMVIQNPRYQVTQFGKPVTLSCSQTLNHNVMYWYQQKSSQAPKLLFHYYDKDFNNEADTPDNFQSRRPNTSFCFLDIRSPGLGDTAMYLCATSRDLRGTQPQHFGDGTRLSIL.

This clonotype came up many times. This may arise from a read error, as a much more abundant clone is one base away. This chain connects TRBV6-1 to TRBJ1-1; D remains unclear. The CDR3 totals 15 residues. Germline CDR1 and CDR2: MNHNS and SASEGT. V lost 7 bases and J lost 2, with 17 bases in between. The CDR3 here is CASTPSRVGNTEAFF. For the CDR3, the DNA is TGTGCCAGCACCCCCTCGAGAGTGGGAAACACTGAAGCTTTCTTT.

This clonotype has at least ten counts. CDR3 nucleotide sequence: TGTGCCAGCAGTGAAGGGACCCCGGACGAGCAGTACTTC. Amino acids: CASSEGTPDEQYF. The J gene is TRBJ2-7, the V gene TRBV2; the D is unclear. CDR3 length: 13 residues. The germline V and J ends were trimmed by 1 base and 5 bases, with 9 bases remaining between them. CDR1 is SNHLY and CDR2 is FYNNEI in the germline V gene.

This clonotype appeared many times. The chain carries TRBV7-9 and TRBJ2-5; D is perhaps TRBD2 (7 bases). The V gene lost 4 bases and the J gene lost 5 bases, with 29 bases spanning the gap. CDR3 length: 19 residues. Germline V lookup: CDR1 SEHNR, CDR2 FQNEAQ (reference sequence). The CDR3 region is CASSSPHRQPMGGGETQYF. The CDR3 nucleotides are TGTGCCAGCAGCTCACCCCACCGCCAGCCGATGGGAGGGGGTGAGACCCAGTACTTC.

The CDR3 coding sequence is TGTGCCAGCAGCCTTAACCGGGCCCACACCGGGGAGCTGTTTTTT. This encodes CASSLNRAHTGELFF. The gene calls are TRBV7-3 and TRBJ2-2; D unclear. The CDR3 totals 15 residues. The germline V and J ends were trimmed by 5 bases and 3 bases, with 13 bases remaining between them. Germline V gene lookup returns CDR1 SGHTA and CDR2 FQGTGA.

This clonotype has a count of ten or more. This chain links TRBV6-4 with TRBJ2-3, with 8 bases that match TRBD2. Germline V CDR1 and CDR2: MRHNA, SNTAGT. This CDR3 is 15 amino acids long. After removal of 2 bases from V and 8 bases from J, the junction contained 9 bases not matched to a gene. The CDR3 sequence is CASSDGSGSVGTQYF. CDR3 nucleotide sequence: TGTGCCAGCAGTGACGGAAGCGGGAGTGTCGGTACGCAGTATTTT.

This clonotype was seen ten or more times. V and J are TRBV20-1 and TRBJ1-2, with no clear D. Trimming pared 3 bases from V and 3 bases from J, leaving 14 bases between. Germline V lookup: CDR1 DFQATT, CDR2 SNEGSKA (reference sequence). The CDR3 totals 14 residues. Here the CDR3 DNA reads TGCAGTGCTAGGCAGGCCCCCACCTACTATGGCTACACCTTC. Its protein product is CSARQAPTYYGYTF.

This chain uses TRBV12-3 or TRBV12-4 with TRBJ1-2, with D tentatively TRBD1 (5 bases). The germline V and J ends were trimmed by 6 bases and 2 bases, with 13 bases remaining between them. CDR3 size: 14 residues. CDR3 nucleotides: TGTGCCAGCAGACGCGGGGGAGTAAACTATGGCTACACCTTC. It yields the protein CASRRGGVNYGYTF.

This clonotype was observed many times. This chain connects TRBV6-1 to TRBJ1-2, with TRBD1 as a possible D gene (6 bases). Germline CDR1 and CDR2: MNHNS and SASEGT. This CDR3 contains 14 residues. V dropped 7 bases and J dropped 4 bases, with 16 bases sitting between them. The CDR3 sequence: CASNPGTTIYGYTF. The CDR3 DNA follows: TGTGCCAGCAACCCCGGGACAACGATCTATGGCTACACCTTC.

The V call is TRBV4-1, the J call TRBJ2-5; possibly TRBD1 for D (5 bases). V lost 0 bases to trimming and J lost 2 bases, with 13 bases between them. The CDR3 consists of 16 residues. Looked up from germline, CDR1 is MGHRA and CDR2 is YSYEKL. CDR3 in amino acids: CASSQDQDIEQETQYF. The CDR3 bases are TGCGCCAGCAGCCAAGATCAGGACATCGAACAAGAGACCCAGTACTTC.

This clonotype was found a few times. The chain's CDR3 is CASSQTGRAEEAFF. CDR3 coding DNA: TGTGCCAGCTCGCAGACAGGGAGGGCTGAGGAAGCTTTCTTT. The rearrangement links TRBV18 to TRBJ1-1; TRBD1 agrees at 7 bases. After removal of 6 bases from V and 8 bases from J, the junction contained 12 bases not matched to a gene. CDR1 KGHSH and CDR2 LQKENI come from the germline V gene. The CDR3 sequence is 14 residues long.

Ten or more counts support this clonotype. V usage is TRBV28 and J usage is TRBJ2-2; D may be TRBD2 (5 bases). Germline loops: CDR1 MDHEN, CDR2 SYDVKM. The CDR3 spans 12 residues. Trimming took off 4 bases at V and 5 bases at J, with 5 bases between the two ends. The CDR3 reads CASSWTTGELFF. CDR3 DNA: TGTGCCAGCAGTTGGACTACCGGGGAGCTGTTTTTT.

This clonotype has just a few counts. The chain uses TRBV12-3 or TRBV12-4 and TRBJ1-1; the D gene is possibly TRBD1 (5 bases). Between the trimmed V and J ends, which lost 5 bases and 6 bases, there was a span of 13 bases. This CDR3 is 13 amino acids long. The CDR3 region has the DNA TGTGCCAGCAGTCCGGGGGGGAGGCCTGAAGCTTTCTTT. It codes for CASSPGGRPEAFF.

The table lists this clonotype with many counts. This rearrangement joins TRBV15 to TRBJ2-5; 7 positions match TRBD1. The germline CDR1 and CDR2 sequences are LNHNV and YYDKDF (reference sequence). After removal of 8 bases from V and 4 bases from J, the junction contained 13 bases not matched to a gene. This CDR3 has 15 residues. CDR3 protein: CATAFSGTELETQYF. The CDR3 bases are TGTGCCACCGCCTTTTCCGGGACAGAACTAGAGACCCAGTACTTC. The variable domain in full, completed from reference TRBV15 and TRBJ2-5, reads DAMVIQNPRYQVTQFGKPVTLSCSQTLNHNVMYWYQQKSSQAPKLLFHYYDKDFNNEADTPDNFQSRRPNTSFCFLDIRSPGLGDTAMYLCATAFSGTELETQYFGPGTRLLVL.

The chain joins TRBV5-1 to TRBJ2-3, with D possibly being TRBD1 (6 bases). Per germline, CDR1 SGHRS and CDR2 YFSETQ. V was shortened by 2 bases and J by 1 base, with 8 bases between the two germline ends. The CDR3 is 14 residues long. The CDR3 DNA is TGCGCCAGCAGCTTTGAGGGGGGCACAGATACGCAGTATTTT. Translation gives CASSFEGGTDTQYF.